A selection of T cell receptor beta chains follows, all from one sample in a study of monozygotic twins with cystic fibrosis. Only in-frame clones appear in the TCRdb table, and some are missing; sequencing was by immunoSEQ multiplex PCR. Here the sample spans 20,000 or so clones, around nine tenths being singletons. The material sequenced was blood. The receptors derive from a woman under 40 with cystic fibrosis. Each CDR3 is given with its conserved first and last residue. The order of the fields is CDR3 DNA, CDR3 protein, D gene, J gene, clone size, V gene. A D gene is named only where the DNA matches it firmly. Clone sizes are given selectively: once, few, many, or a class where the clone is expanded.

cdr3_nt: TGCGCCAGCAGCCAAGATCCCACTCCAAGCTCCTACGAGCAGTACTTC
cdr3_aa: CASSQDPTPSSYEQYF
d_call: NA
j_call: TRBJ2-7
clone_size: NA
v_call: TRBV4-3

cdr3_nt: TGTGCCAGCAGCTCCGCGGGGAGGGCGGGGGGAACCTACGAGCAGTACTTC
cdr3_aa: CASSSAGRAGGTYEQYF
d_call: TRBD2
j_call: TRBJ2-7
clone_size: NA
v_call: TRBV11-2

cdr3_nt: TGCGCCATCTCGACCATGGGGGGGAAAGGCTACACCTTC
cdr3_aa: CAISTMGGKGYTF
d_call: NA
j_call: TRBJ1-2
clone_size: NA
v_call: TRBV4-1

cdr3_nt: TGTGCCAGCAGGCCCCCCGGGCAGGGGGTTACCGGGGAGCTGTTTTTT
cdr3_aa: CASRPPGQGVTGELFF
d_call: TRBD1
j_call: TRBJ2-2
clone_size: NA
v_call: TRBV9

cdr3_nt: TGTGCCAGCTCACCGCCCGGAACAGGGGGCACTGAAGCTTTCTTT
cdr3_aa: CASSPPGTGGTEAFF
d_call: TRBD1
j_call: TRBJ1-1
clone_size: NA
v_call: TRBV18

cdr3_nt: TGTGCCAGCAGCGTAGGGGTCGGTGCTCAGCCCCAGCATTTT
cdr3_aa: CASSVGVGAQPQHF
d_call: NA
j_call: TRBJ1-5
clone_size: NA
v_call: TRBV9

cdr3_nt: TGTGCTAGCAGCCCAGCAGGGTCGGGGGGCCAAGAGACCCAGTACTTC
cdr3_aa: CASSPAGSGGQETQYF
d_call: TRBD2
j_call: TRBJ2-5
clone_size: NA
v_call: TRBV7-7

cdr3_nt: TGTGCCAGCAGGGTGACAGGGAGGAAGACCCAGTACTTC
cdr3_aa: CASRVTGRKTQYF
d_call: NA
j_call: TRBJ2-5
clone_size: once
v_call: TRBV28

cdr3_nt: TGTGCCAGCTCACCATCCCCGAACACTGAAGCTTTCTTT
cdr3_aa: CASSPSPNTEAFF
d_call: NA
j_call: TRBJ1-1
clone_size: NA
v_call: TRBV18

cdr3_nt: TGCGCCAGCAGCTCCGGACTAGCGGGAGCAGAGACCCAGTACTTC
cdr3_aa: CASSSGLAGAETQYF
d_call: TRBD2
j_call: TRBJ2-5
clone_size: NA
v_call: TRBV5-1

cdr3_nt: TGTGCCAGCAGCTTGATAGCGGGGGCCTCCTACAATGAGCAGTTCTTC
cdr3_aa: CASSLIAGASYNEQFF
d_call: TRBD2
j_call: TRBJ2-1
clone_size: NA
v_call: TRBV7-6

cdr3_nt: TGTGCCAGCAGTGTGACAGGGGGTGGCTACACCTTC
cdr3_aa: CASSVTGGGYTF
d_call: TRBD1
j_call: TRBJ1-2
clone_size: NA
v_call: TRBV6-1

cdr3_nt: TGTGCCAGCAGCCCAAGGGGCAAGTTGAGGGGGCCAACTCGGAGAACATACGAGCAGTACTTC
cdr3_aa: CASSPRGKLRGPTRRTYEQYF
d_call: TRBD1
j_call: TRBJ2-7
clone_size: NA
v_call: TRBV7-8

cdr3_nt: TGCGCCAGCAGCTTGATGCGGGGCAGGGGGGAGCTGTTTTTT
cdr3_aa: CASSLMRGRGELFF
d_call: NA
j_call: TRBJ2-2
clone_size: NA
v_call: TRBV5-1

cdr3_nt: TGTGCCAGCAGTTTATTTAGCGGGGGGAACAATGAGCAGTTCTTC
cdr3_aa: CASSLFSGGNNEQFF
d_call: TRBD2
j_call: TRBJ2-1
clone_size: few
v_call: TRBV27

cdr3_nt: TGTGCCAGCAGCCCCGTGGTGGGGCAGTACCAAGAGACCCAGTACTTC
cdr3_aa: CASSPVVGQYQETQYF
d_call: NA
j_call: TRBJ2-5
clone_size: NA
v_call: TRBV7-2

cdr3_nt: TGTGCCTGGACCACCAACCGGGCGCGGGGCTATGGCTACACCTTC
cdr3_aa: CAWTTNRARGYGYTF
d_call: NA
j_call: TRBJ1-2
clone_size: NA
v_call: TRBV30

cdr3_nt: TGTGCCAGCATCGCGAGGGGGGGGCCTCAAGAGACCCAGTACTTC
cdr3_aa: CASIARGGPQETQYF
d_call: NA
j_call: TRBJ2-5
clone_size: NA
v_call: TRBV11-2

cdr3_nt: TGTGCCAGCAGCTTAGCTCGAGGACAGGGGACTAATGAAAAACTGTTTTTT
cdr3_aa: CASSLARGQGTNEKLFF
d_call: TRBD1
j_call: TRBJ1-4
clone_size: NA
v_call: TRBV11-2

cdr3_nt: TGTGCCAGCAGCTTATCGGAATACTACGAGCAGTACTTC
cdr3_aa: CASSLSEYYEQYF
d_call: NA
j_call: TRBJ2-7
clone_size: NA
v_call: TRBV7-6

cdr3_nt: TGTGCCAGCAGCGGGGACAGGGTGGGAAAACTGTTTTTT
cdr3_aa: CASSGDRVGKLFF
d_call: TRBD1
j_call: TRBJ1-4
clone_size: NA
v_call: TRBV5-4

cdr3_nt: TGTGCCAGCAGCGTGATGCCGGGACAGGGAGGCTATGGCTACACCTTC
cdr3_aa: CASSVMPGQGGYGYTF
d_call: TRBD1
j_call: TRBJ1-2
clone_size: NA
v_call: TRBV9

cdr3_nt: TGTGCCAGTAGTATTGGAAGCGGGGGGGCTCGGGAGACCCAGTACTTC
cdr3_aa: CASSIGSGGARETQYF
d_call: TRBD2
j_call: TRBJ2-5
clone_size: NA
v_call: TRBV19

cdr3_nt: TGTGCCTGGAGTGGACAGGATCAGCCCCAGCATTTT
cdr3_aa: CAWSGQDQPQHF
d_call: NA
j_call: TRBJ1-5
clone_size: NA
v_call: TRBV30

cdr3_nt: TGTGCCAGCAGCCCGTGGGCGGGCACCAGAACCTACGAGCAGTACTTC
cdr3_aa: CASSPWAGTRTYEQYF
d_call: NA
j_call: TRBJ2-7
clone_size: NA
v_call: TRBV5-6

cdr3_nt: TGTGCTAGTGGGCCCTCCCTCTTAAGTGGGGCCAACGTCCTGACTTTC
cdr3_aa: CASGPSLLSGANVLTF
d_call: NA
j_call: TRBJ2-6
clone_size: NA
v_call: TRBV12-5

cdr3_nt: TGTGCCAGCAGCTTAGCCGGGGGTGTTGATGGCTACACCTTC
cdr3_aa: CASSLAGGVDGYTF
d_call: NA
j_call: TRBJ1-2
clone_size: NA
v_call: TRBV7-2

cdr3_nt: TGTGCCAGCAGCCCAGCCGGGGGATTCTACACCTTC
cdr3_aa: CASSPAGGFYTF
d_call: NA
j_call: TRBJ1-2
clone_size: NA
v_call: TRBV7-9

cdr3_nt: TGTGCCAGCAGCTTAGGCGGGATCCAAGAGACCCAGTACTTC
cdr3_aa: CASSLGGIQETQYF
d_call: NA
j_call: TRBJ2-5
clone_size: once
v_call: TRBV11-2

cdr3_nt: TGCGCCAGCAGCTTGTTAGGGAGAAGGTCCTACGAGCAGTACTTC
cdr3_aa: CASSLLGRRSYEQYF
d_call: NA
j_call: TRBJ2-7
clone_size: NA
v_call: TRBV5-1